The entry that follows covers one TCR beta chain sequence. Its antigen is as yet unknown. The sample comes from a study of beta chain features in type 1 diabetes. Notes on the study in general: TCRB CDR3 length was moderately but significantly reduced in all four CD4+ subsets of Type 1 diabetes patients. Sequencing of cDNA might inflate the share of cells that strongly express TCR.

Germline values: CDR1 SGHRS, CDR2 YFSETQ. Trimming at V came to 4 bases and at J to 12 bases, leaving 10 bases not matched to a gene. CDR3 length: 13 residues. Averaging approximately 110 mL, one heparinised blood draw came from each individual donor. Expressed TCRB transcripts were sequenced after all isolated RNA was converted to cDNA. Repertoires were generated with immunoSEQ multiplex PCR, while TCRdb's copy carries only in-frame clones and drops some. The table shows hundreds of thousands of clones, with approximately 14% occurring only once. The source material was naive CD4+ T cells from blood. The source is a man aged 25-40 years with type 1 diabetes. The chain joins TRBV5-1 to TRBJ2-5; 9 nucleotides line up with TRBD2. This CDR3 reads CASSPAQTSGEYF. The DNA of the CDR3 is TGCGCCAGCAGCCCCGCCCAGACTAGCGGAGAGTACTTC.